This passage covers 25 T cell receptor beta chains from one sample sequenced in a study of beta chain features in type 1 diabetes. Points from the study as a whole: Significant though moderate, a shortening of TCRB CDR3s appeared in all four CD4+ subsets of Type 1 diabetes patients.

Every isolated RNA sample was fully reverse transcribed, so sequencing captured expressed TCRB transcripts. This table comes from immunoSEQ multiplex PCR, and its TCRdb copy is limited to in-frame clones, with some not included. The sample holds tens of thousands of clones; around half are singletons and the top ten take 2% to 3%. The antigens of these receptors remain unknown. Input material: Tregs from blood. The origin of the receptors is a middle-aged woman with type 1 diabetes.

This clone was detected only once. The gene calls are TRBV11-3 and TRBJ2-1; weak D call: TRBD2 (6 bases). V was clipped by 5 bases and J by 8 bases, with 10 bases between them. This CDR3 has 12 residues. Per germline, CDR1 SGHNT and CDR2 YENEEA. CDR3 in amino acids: CASSPGLDEQFF. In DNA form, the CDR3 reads TGTGCCAGCAGCCCGGGACTGGATGAGCAGTTCTTC.

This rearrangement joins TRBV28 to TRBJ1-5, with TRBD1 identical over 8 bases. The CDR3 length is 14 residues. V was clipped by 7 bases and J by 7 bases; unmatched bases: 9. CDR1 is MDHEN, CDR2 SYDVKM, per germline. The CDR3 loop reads CASNLRGREQPQHF. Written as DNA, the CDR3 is TGTGCCAGCAACCTCAGGGGGCGCGAACAGCCCCAGCATTTT.

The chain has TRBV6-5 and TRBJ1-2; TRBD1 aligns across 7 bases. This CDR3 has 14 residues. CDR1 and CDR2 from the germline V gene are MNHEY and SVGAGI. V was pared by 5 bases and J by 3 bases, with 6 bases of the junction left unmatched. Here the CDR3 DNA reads TGTGCCAGCAGTAGACAGGGTTCGGACTATGGCTACACCTTC. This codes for CASSRQGSDYGYTF.

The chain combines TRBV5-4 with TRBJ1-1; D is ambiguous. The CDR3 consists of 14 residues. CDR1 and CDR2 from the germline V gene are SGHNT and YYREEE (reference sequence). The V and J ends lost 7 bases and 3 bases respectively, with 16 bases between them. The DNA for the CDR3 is TGTGCCAGCGGCCTGTTCATGAGGGACACTGAAGCTTTCTTT. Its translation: CASGLFMRDTEAFF. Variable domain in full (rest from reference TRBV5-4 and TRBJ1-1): ETGVTQSPTHLIKTRGQQVTLRCSSQSGHNTVSWYQQALGQGPQFIFQYYREEENGRGNFPPRFSGLQFPNYSSELNVNALELDDSALYLCASGLFMRDTEAFFGQGTRLTVV.

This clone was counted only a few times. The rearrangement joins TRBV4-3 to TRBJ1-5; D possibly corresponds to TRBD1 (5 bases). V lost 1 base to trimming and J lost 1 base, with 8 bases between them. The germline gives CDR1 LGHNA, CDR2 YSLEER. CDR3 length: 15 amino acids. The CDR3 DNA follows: TGCGCCAGCAGCCAAGGCGGGGGGAGCAATCAGCCCCAGCATTTT. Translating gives CASSQGGGSNQPQHF.

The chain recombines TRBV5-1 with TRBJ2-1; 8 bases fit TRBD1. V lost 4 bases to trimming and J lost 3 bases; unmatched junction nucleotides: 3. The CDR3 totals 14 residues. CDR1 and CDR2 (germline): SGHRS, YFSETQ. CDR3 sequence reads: CASSGTGLYNEQFF. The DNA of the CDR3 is TGCGCCAGCAGCGGGACAGGACTCTACAATGAGCAGTTCTTC.

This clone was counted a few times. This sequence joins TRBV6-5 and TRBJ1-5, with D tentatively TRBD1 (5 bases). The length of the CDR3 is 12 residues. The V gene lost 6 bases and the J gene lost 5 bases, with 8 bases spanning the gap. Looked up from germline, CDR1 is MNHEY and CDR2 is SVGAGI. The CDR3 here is CASRSRDQPQHF. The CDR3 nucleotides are TGTGCCAGCAGAAGCAGGGATCAGCCCCAGCATTTT.

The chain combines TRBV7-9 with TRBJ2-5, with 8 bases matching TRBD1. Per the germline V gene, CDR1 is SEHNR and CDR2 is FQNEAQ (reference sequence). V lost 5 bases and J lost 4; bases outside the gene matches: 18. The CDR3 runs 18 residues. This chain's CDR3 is CASSPRGQGSAPGETQYF. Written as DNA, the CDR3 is TGTGCCAGCAGCCCCCGAGGACAGGGATCAGCGCCGGGAGAGACCCAGTACTTC.

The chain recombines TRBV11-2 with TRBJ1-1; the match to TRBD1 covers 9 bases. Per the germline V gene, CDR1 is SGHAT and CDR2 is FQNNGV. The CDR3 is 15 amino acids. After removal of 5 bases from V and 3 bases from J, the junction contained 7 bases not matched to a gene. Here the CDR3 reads CASSPSTGGYTEAFF. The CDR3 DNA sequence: TGTGCCAGCAGCCCGTCAACAGGGGGCTACACTGAAGCTTTCTTT.

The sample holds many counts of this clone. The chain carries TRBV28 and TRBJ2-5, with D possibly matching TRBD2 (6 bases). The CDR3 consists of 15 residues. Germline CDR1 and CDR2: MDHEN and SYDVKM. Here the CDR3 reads CATAGNRRLGETQYF. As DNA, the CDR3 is TGTGCGACCGCGGGGAACAGGCGACTCGGAGAGACCCAGTACTTC.

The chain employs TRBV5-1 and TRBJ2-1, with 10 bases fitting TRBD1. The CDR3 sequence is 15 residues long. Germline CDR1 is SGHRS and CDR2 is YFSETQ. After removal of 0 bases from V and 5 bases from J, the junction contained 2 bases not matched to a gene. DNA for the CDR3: TGCGCCAGCAGCTTGGGGGGGACAGGGGACAATGAGCAGTTCTTC. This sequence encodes CASSLGGTGDNEQFF.

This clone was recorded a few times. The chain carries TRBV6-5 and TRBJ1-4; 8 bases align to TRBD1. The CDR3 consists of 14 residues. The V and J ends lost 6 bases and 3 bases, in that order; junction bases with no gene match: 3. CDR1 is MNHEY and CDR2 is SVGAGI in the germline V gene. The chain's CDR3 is CASSLTGANEKLFF. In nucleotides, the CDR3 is TGTGCCAGCAGCCTGACAGGGGCTAATGAAAAACTGTTTTTT.

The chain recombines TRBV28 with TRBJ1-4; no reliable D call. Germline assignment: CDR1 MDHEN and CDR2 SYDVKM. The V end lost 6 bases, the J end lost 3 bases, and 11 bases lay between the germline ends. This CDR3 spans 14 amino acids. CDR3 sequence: CASSIWAPNEKLFF. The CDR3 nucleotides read TGTGCCAGCAGCATATGGGCCCCTAATGAAAAACTGTTTTTT.

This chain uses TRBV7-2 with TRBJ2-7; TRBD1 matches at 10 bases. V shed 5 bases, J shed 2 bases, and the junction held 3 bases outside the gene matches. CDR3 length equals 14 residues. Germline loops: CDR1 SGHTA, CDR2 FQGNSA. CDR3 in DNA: TGTGCCAGCAGCCAGGGACAGGGGCCCTACGAGCAGTACTTC. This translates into CASSQGQGPYEQYF.

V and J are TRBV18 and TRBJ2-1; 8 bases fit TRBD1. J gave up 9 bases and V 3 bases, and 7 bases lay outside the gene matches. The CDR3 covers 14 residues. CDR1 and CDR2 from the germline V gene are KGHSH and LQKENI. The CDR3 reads CASSPVTGEAEQFF. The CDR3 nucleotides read TGTGCCAGCTCACCGGTGACAGGGGAGGCTGAGCAGTTCTTC. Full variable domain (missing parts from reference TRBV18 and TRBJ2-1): NAGVMQNPRHLVRRRGQEARLRCSPMKGHSHVYWYRQLPEEGLKFMVYLQKENIIDESGMPKERFSAEFPKEGPSILRIQQVVRGDSAAYFCASSPVTGEAEQFFGPGTRLTVL.

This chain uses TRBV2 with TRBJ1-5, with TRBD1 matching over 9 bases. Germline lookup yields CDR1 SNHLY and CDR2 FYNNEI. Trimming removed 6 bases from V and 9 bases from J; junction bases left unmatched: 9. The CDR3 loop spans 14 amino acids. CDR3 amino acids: CASSDGQGIGPQHF. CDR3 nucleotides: TGTGCCAGCAGCGACGGACAGGGGATAGGGCCCCAGCATTTT.

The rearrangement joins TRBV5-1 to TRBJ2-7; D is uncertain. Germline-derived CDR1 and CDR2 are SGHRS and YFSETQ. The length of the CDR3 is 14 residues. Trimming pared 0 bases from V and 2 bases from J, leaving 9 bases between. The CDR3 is CASSLGLITYEQYF. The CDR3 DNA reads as TGCGCCAGCAGCTTGGGGCTGATCACCTACGAGCAGTACTTC.

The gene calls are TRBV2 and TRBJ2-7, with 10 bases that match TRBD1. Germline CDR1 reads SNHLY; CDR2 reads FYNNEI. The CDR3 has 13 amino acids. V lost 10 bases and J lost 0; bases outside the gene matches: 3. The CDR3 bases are TGTGCCACCCGACAGGGGGCCTCCTACGAGCAGTACTTC. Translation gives CATRQGASYEQYF.

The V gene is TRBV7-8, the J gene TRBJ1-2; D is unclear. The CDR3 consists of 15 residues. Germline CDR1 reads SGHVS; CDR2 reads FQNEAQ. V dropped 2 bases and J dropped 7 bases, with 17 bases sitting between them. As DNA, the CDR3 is TGTGCCAGCAGCTTAACGGCAGGCTTTGGCCTTGGCTACACCTTC. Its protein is CASSLTAGFGLGYTF. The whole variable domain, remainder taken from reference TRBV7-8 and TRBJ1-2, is GAGVSQSPRYKVAKRGQDVALRCDPISGHVSLFWYQQALGQGPEFLTYFQNEAQLDKSGLPSDRFFAERPEGSVSTLKIQRTQQEDSAVYLCASSLTAGFGLGYTFGSGTRLTVV.

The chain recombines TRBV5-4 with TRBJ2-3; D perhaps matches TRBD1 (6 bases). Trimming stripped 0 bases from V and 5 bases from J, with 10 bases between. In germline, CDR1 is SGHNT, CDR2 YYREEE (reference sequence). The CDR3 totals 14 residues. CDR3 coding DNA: TGTGCCAGCAGCTTGGAACAGGGAAGAGATACGCAGTATTTT. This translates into CASSLEQGRDTQYF.

The CDR3: CASSLRGSGRAVDTQYF. In nucleotides, the CDR3 is TGTGCCAGCAGCTTGCGGGGGAGCGGTCGAGCGGTAGATACGCAGTATTTT. The rearrangement joins TRBV7-2 to TRBJ2-3, with 7 bases matching TRBD2. J gave up 5 bases and V 3 bases, and 14 bases lay outside the gene matches. The germline V gene encodes CDR1 SGHTA and CDR2 FQGNSA. The CDR3 loop spans 17 amino acids.

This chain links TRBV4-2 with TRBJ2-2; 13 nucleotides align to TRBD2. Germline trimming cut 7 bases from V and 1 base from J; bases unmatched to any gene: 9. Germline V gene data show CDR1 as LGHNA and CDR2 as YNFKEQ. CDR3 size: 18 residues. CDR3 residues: CASNPRGLAGLNTGELFF. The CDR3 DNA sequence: TGTGCCAGCAACCCTCGGGGACTAGCGGGGCTGAACACCGGGGAGCTGTTTTTT.

CDR3 DNA: TGTGCCAGCAGTTGGTCGGACACCTACAATGAGCAGTTCTTC. Protein product: CASSWSDTYNEQFF. The chain links TRBV7-9 to TRBJ2-1; the D gene is possibly TRBD1 (5 bases). Germline V gene sequence: CDR1 SEHNR, CDR2 FQNEAQ (reference sequence). Trimming pared 6 bases from V and 2 bases from J, leaving 11 bases between. This CDR3 has 14 residues.

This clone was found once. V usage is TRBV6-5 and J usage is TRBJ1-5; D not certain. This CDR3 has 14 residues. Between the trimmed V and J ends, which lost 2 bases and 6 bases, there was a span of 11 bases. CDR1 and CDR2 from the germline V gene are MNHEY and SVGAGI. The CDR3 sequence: CASSYLAGGQPQHF. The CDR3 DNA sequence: TGTGCCAGCAGTTACCTCGCGGGAGGTCAGCCCCAGCATTTT.

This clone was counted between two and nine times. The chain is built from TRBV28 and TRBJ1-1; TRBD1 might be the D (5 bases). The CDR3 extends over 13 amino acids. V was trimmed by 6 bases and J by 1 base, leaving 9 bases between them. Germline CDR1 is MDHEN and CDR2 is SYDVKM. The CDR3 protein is CASSPGQNTEAFF. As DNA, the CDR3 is TGTGCCAGCAGCCCTGGACAGAACACTGAAGCTTTCTTT.